One sample yielded the 16 T cell receptor beta chains listed below, sequenced in a study of blood T cell repertoires in COVID-19 (dated by TCRdb to 2018 to 2021). The library was prepared using the immunoSEQ multiplex PCR assay. TCRdb obtained this table from immuneACCESS and retained in-frame rearrangements with V and J assigned. These tables miss some clones; where compared with another copy, unresolved V genes account for less than half of the shortfall, and the remainder is unexplained. The sample has 200,000 to 250,000 clones on record, about nine tenths of them singletons. Of the sample, roughly 2.7% is held by the ten largest clones. Material for sequencing was PBMCs or T cells enriched from blood (not recorded which). The receptors shown here come from a woman under 40 who had recovered from COVID-19.

This clone was recorded once. This sequence joins TRBV7-9 and TRBJ1-5, with D maybe TRBD1 (5 bases). Germline V gene data show CDR1 as SEHNR and CDR2 as FQNEAQ (reference sequence). The CDR3 has 12 residues. Trimming took 5 bases from V and 9 from J, leaving 11 bases between them. The chain's CDR3 is CASSPDNSPQHF. For the CDR3, the DNA is TGTGCCAGCAGCCCGGACAACTCGCCCCAGCATTTT.

The chain couples TRBV29-1 to TRBJ2-3; TRBD1 aligns across 8 bases. V was clipped by 8 bases and J by 1 base; unmatched bases: 8. The CDR3 length is 14 residues. CDR1 and CDR2 from the germline V gene are SQVTM and ANQGSEA. CDR3 in amino acids: CSSGSGQGTDTQYF. The CDR3 nucleotides are TGCAGCTCGGGTTCGGGACAGGGCACAGATACGCAGTATTTT.

This chain joins TRBV7-3 and TRBJ1-2; TRBD1 aligns across 8 bases. Germline CDR1 is SGHTA and CDR2 is FQGTGA. The V gene end was trimmed by 5 bases and the J gene end by 6 bases; junction bases not matched to a gene: 14. The CDR3 spans 16 residues. CDR3 residues: CASSLKPGTGLNGYTF. As DNA, the CDR3 is TGTGCCAGCAGCCTTAAACCCGGGACAGGATTGAATGGCTACACCTTC.

This clone was seen a few times. The chain recombines TRBV19 with TRBJ1-2; 7 bases map to TRBD1. V lost 4 bases and J lost 14; bases outside the gene matches: 10. The CDR3 spans 12 residues. Germline V gene data show CDR1 as LNHDA and CDR2 as SQIVND (reference sequence). The CDR3 loop reads CASSNRDSHSTF. The CDR3 DNA is TGTGCCAGTAGTAACCGGGACAGCCATTCTACCTTC.

J is TRBJ1-2 and V is TRBV5-1, with 7 bases lining up with TRBD1. This CDR3 comprises 15 residues. The V gene's germline CDR1 is SGHRS and CDR2 YFSETQ. V shed 3 bases and J 4 bases; nucleotides not matched to a gene: 9. The chain's CDR3 is CASSSLGQEGYGYTF. The DNA of the CDR3 is TGCGCCAGCAGCTCCCTTGGACAGGAGGGCTATGGCTACACCTTC.

This clone was counted a few times. The chain links TRBV6-5 to TRBJ2-7; 13 bases match TRBD2. Germline values: CDR1 MNHEY, CDR2 SVGAGI. The CDR3 sequence is 15 residues long. The junction had 6 bases not matched to a gene; V was cut back by 6 bases and J by 4 bases. CDR3 amino acids: CASRGTSGTHYEQYF. DNA for the CDR3: TGTGCCAGCAGAGGGACTAGCGGGACTCATTACGAGCAGTACTTC.

This chain uses TRBV24-1 with TRBJ2-3, with a possible D match to TRBD2 (5 bases). The germline gives CDR1 KGHDR, CDR2 SFDVKD. The CDR3 runs 13 residues. Deletions cut 5 bases from V and 4 bases from J, with 9 bases between. CDR3 DNA: TGTGCCACCAGTGCGGGGAATCCAGATACGCAGTATTTT. Translating gives CATSAGNPDTQYF.

This clone came up once. This chain links TRBV5-8 with TRBJ2-3; D unresolved. The CDR3 consists of 17 residues. V shed 3 bases and J shed 2 bases, with 19 bases lying between them. Per the germline V gene, CDR1 is SGHTS and CDR2 is YDEGEE. CDR3 amino acids: CASSSRWVRGSTDTQYF. CDR3 coding DNA: TGTGCCAGCAGCTCAAGGTGGGTCCGCGGATCCACAGATACGCAGTATTTT. The full variable domain, with the rest looked up from reference TRBV5-8 and TRBJ2-3, is EAGVTQSPTHLIKTRGQQATLRCSPISGHTSVYWYQQALGLGLQFLLWYDEGEERNRGNFPPRFSGRQFPNYSSELNVNALELEDSALYLCASSSRWVRGSTDTQYFGPGTRLTVL.

The chain joins TRBV24-1 to TRBJ2-1; the match to TRBD1 covers 8 bases. The V segment lost 4 bases and the J segment 1 base; nucleotides outside the gene matches: 5. The V gene's germline CDR1 is KGHDR and CDR2 SFDVKD. CDR3 length: 16 amino acids. CDR3 residues: CATSETGGGSYNEQFF. The DNA of the CDR3 is TGTGCCACCAGTGAAACAGGGGGTGGGTCCTACAATGAGCAGTTCTTC.

The V call is TRBV4-2, the J call TRBJ1-3; D possibly corresponds to TRBD1 (6 bases). The germline V gene has CDR1 LGHNA and CDR2 YNFKEQ. The CDR3 runs 15 residues. Trimming pared 4 bases from V and 2 bases from J, leaving 12 bases between. The CDR3 coding sequence is TGTGCCAGCAGCCCTCAGACAGGCGCTGGAAACACCATATATTTT. It is translated as CASSPQTGAGNTIYF.

The chain couples TRBV3-1 (or the pseudogene TRBV3-2) to TRBJ1-6; 9 bases align to TRBD1. The junction had 8 bases not matched to a gene; V was cut back by 2 bases and J by 9 bases. Looked up from germline, CDR1 is LGHDT and CDR2 is YNNKEL (reference sequence). The CDR3 has 16 amino acids. Here the CDR3 DNA reads TGTGCCAGCAGCCAAAGGCCGGGACAGGGCTCTTCACCCCTCCACTTT. Translation: CASSQRPGQGSSPLHF.

CDR3 loop: CASSQDLASVAETQYF. The CDR3 DNA follows: TGTGCCAGCAGCCAAGATCTAGCTTCGGTTGCCGAGACCCAGTACTTC. This chain uses TRBV3-1 (or the pseudogene TRBV3-2) with TRBJ2-5, with D perhaps matching TRBD2 (5 bases). This CDR3 is 16 amino acids long. The V gene's germline CDR1 is LGHDT and CDR2 YNNKEL (reference sequence). V dropped 0 bases and J dropped 5 bases, with 16 bases sitting between them.

The J gene is TRBJ2-5, the V gene TRBV19; 16 bases align to TRBD2. CDR3 length: 16 residues. The germline CDR1 and CDR2 sequences are LNHDA and SQIVND (reference sequence). With 6 bases clipped from V and 5 bases from J, the junction kept 6 bases outside the gene matches. The CDR3 spells CASSLGLAGGQETQYF. DNA for the CDR3: TGTGCCAGTAGCCTGGGACTAGCGGGGGGGCAGGAGACCCAGTACTTC.

V and J are TRBV5-5 and TRBJ1-5; 7 nucleotides align to TRBD1. The V gene end was trimmed by 0 bases and the J gene end by 6 bases; junction bases not matched to a gene: 6. CDR3 length equals 15 residues. Germline-derived CDR1 and CDR2 are SGHKS and YYEKEE (reference sequence). The CDR3 spells CASSLVLGGSQPQHF. Written as DNA, the CDR3 is TGTGCCAGCAGCTTGGTTTTAGGGGGCTCTCAGCCCCAGCATTTT.

The J gene is TRBJ2-1, the V gene TRBV6-1; 15 nucleotides match TRBD2. With 3 bases clipped from V and 7 bases from J, the junction kept 1 base outside the gene matches. The germline V gene encodes CDR1 MNHNS and CDR2 SASEGT. CDR3 length: 15 residues. For the CDR3, the DNA is TGTGCCAGCAGTGAGGGACTAGCGGGGGGAAATGAGCAGTTCTTC. This gives the protein CASSEGLAGGNEQFF.

The V call is TRBV29-1, the J call TRBJ2-6; a weak D match, TRBD2 (6 bases). Germline V CDR1 and CDR2: SQVTM, ANQGSEA. V lost 6 bases and J 0 bases, leaving 12 bases between the germline ends. CDR3 length: 15 amino acids. The CDR3 here is CSVPGASSGANVLTF. The CDR3 nucleotides read TGCAGCGTACCGGGAGCGAGCTCTGGGGCCAACGTCCTGACTTTC.